This T cell receptor beta chain was identified in a study of radiotherapy plus CTLA-4 blockade in lung cancer. As for this clone: The target antigen is unknown.

Study results and limitations: It was early blood T cell clone dynamics, with interferon-beta, that reportedly best predicted response. Clones of tumor-derived TCRs expanded in blood after radiotherapy plus ipilimumab.

This table comes from immunoSEQ multiplex PCR, and its TCRdb copy is limited to in-frame clones, with some not included. The data contain about 84,000 clones, approximately 75% of them seen just once; the ten biggest clones take up over 12%. This CDR3 contains 15 residues. The V end was cut by 5 bases, the J end by 3 bases, with 17 bases between. Germline values: CDR1 MNHEY, CDR2 SMNVEV (reference sequence). Chemo-refractory metastatic non-small-cell lung cancer patients received focal radiation with ipilimumab CTLA-4 blockade. Here the sequenced sample was peripheral blood, taken from a patient treated with radiotherapy plus ipilimumab. The genes are TRBV27 and TRBJ2-7; D could derive from TRBD1 or TRBD2 (6 bases each). The clonotype originates from a human donor with non-small cell lung cancer that progressed on radiotherapy plus ipilimumab. Written as DNA, the CDR3 is TGTGCCAGCAGTACACAGGGAGGCTCCTACTACGAGCAGTACTTC. Protein: CASSTQGGSYYEQYF.